These 3 T cell receptor beta chains were sequenced from one sample in a study of CD8 T cells in Susac syndrome. Random hexamers served to reverse transcribe roughly 0.45 to 1 ug RNA. TCRdb processed the immunoSEQ multiplex PCR reads anew with MiXCR; each CDR3 protein has one entry. This sample has around 170,000 distinct CDR3 sequences, with nearly 97% found just once. Material: CD4+ T cells from PBMCs. The receptor set was obtained from a human donor with Susac syndrome.

V and J are TRBV5-1 and TRBJ2-1, with no clear D. V lost 2 bases to trimming and J lost 7 bases, with 7 bases between them. Germline V gene lookup returns CDR1 SGHRS and CDR2 YFSETQ. The CDR3 spans 12 residues. CDR3 loop: CASSFRVNEQFF. The CDR3 bases are TGCGCCAGCAGCTTTAGGGTTAATGAGCAGTTCTTC.

V usage is TRBV5-1 and J usage is TRBJ2-1, with a possible D match to TRBD2 (6 bases). Trimming stripped 0 bases from V and 7 bases from J, with 14 bases between. The germline V gene has CDR1 SGHRS and CDR2 YFSETQ. The CDR3 has 15 amino acids. CDR3 in amino acids: CASSLASTRRNEQFF. The CDR3 DNA reads TGCGCCAGCAGCTTGGCGTCGACTAGACGGAATGAGCAGTTCTTC.

In this sample, this clonotype turned up once. Germline is not matched at one junction end, which may reflect a read error. The V gene is TRBV7-2, the J gene TRBJ2-5, with 7 bases matching TRBD2. This CDR3 comprises 15 residues. Germline loops: CDR1 SGHTA, CDR2 FQGNSA. CDR3 protein: CASSLGTRLQETQYF. The CDR3, as DNA: TGTGCCAGCAGCTTAGGGACTAGACTCCAAGAGACCCAGTATTTC.